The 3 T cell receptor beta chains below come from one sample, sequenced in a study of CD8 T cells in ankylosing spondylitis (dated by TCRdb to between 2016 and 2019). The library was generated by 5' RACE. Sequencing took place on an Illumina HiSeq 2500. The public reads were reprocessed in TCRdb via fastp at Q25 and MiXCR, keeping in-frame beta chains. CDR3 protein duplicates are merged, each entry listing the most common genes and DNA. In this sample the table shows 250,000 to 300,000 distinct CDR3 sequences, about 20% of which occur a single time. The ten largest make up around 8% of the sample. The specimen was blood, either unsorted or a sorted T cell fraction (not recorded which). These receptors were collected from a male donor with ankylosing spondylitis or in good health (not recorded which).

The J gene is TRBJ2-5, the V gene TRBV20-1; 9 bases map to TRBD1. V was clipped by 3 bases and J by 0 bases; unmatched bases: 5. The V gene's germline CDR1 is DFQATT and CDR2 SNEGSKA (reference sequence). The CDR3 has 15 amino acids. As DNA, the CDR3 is TGCAGTGCTAGCCCCACAGGGGGCCACCAAGAGACCCAGTACTTC. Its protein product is CSASPTGGHQETQYF.

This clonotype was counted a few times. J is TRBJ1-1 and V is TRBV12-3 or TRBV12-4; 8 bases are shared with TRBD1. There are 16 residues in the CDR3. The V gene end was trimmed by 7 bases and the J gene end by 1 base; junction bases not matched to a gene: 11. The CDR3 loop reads CASTPRGPQPNTEAFF. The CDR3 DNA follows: TGTGCCAGCACCCCCAGGGGGCCGCAACCGAACACTGAAGCTTTCTTT.

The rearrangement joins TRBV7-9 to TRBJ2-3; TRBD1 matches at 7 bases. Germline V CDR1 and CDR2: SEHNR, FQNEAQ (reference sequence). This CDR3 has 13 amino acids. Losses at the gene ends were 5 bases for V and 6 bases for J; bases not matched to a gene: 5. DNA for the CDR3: TGTGCCAGCAGCGACAGGGCACCTGATACGCAGTATTTT. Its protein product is CASSDRAPDTQYF. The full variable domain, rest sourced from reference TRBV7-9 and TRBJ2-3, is DTGVSQNPRHKITKRGQNVTFRCDPISEHNRLYWYRQTLGQGPEFLTYFQNEAQLEKSRLLSDRFSAERPKGSFSTLEIQRTEQGDSAMYLCASSDRAPDTQYFGPGTRLTVL.